Listed below are T cell receptor beta chains from one sample, sequenced in a study of blood T cell repertoires in COVID-19. Profiled with immunoSEQ multiplex PCR; TCRdb holds only in-frame clones, not every one. The sample yields 250,000 to 350,000 clones, more than 65% seen once. Specimen: peripheral blood. Receptors were obtained from a person between 65 and 79 years old with COVID-19, enrolled during active disease. The CDR3 runs from the conserved cysteine through the conserved F or W. D genes are given only for firm matches. A clone size is listed for some rows: how often the clone was seen (once, few, many), or a class if it is expanded.

>.|TRBJ2-3|.|TRBV12-1
CASSIGRTGGAQYF
TGTGCCAGCAGCATCGGCCGAACGGGAGGTGCGCAGTATTTT
>TRBD1|TRBJ1-5|.|TRBV6-2/TRBV6-3
CASSSGTEYSNQPQHF
TGTGCCAGCAGTTCCGGGACAGAATATAGCAATCAGCCCCAGCATTTT
>TRBD2|TRBJ2-3|.|TRBV7-2
CASSLWAPGTSGGASAQYF
TGTGCCAGCAGCCTTTGGGCCCCCGGGACTAGCGGGGGGGCAAGTGCGCAGTATTTT
>.|TRBJ1-2|.|TRBV5-6
CASSRRGAAPSDYGYTF
TGTGCCAGCAGCCGCAGGGGCGCAGCTCCCAGTGACTATGGCTACACCTTC
>.|TRBJ1-1|.|TRBV6-1
CASSDPGFTEAFF
TGTGCCAGCAGTGATCCGGGTTTCACTGAAGCTTTCTTT
>.|TRBJ1-6|many|TRBV6-5
CASSYSGRDHSPLHF
TGTGCCAGCAGTTACTCCGGCAGGGATCATTCACCCCTCCACTTT
>TRBD2|TRBJ2-2|.|TRBV19
CASERGVDVFGELFF
TGTGCCAGTGAACGGGGGGTTGATGTGTTCGGGGAGCTGTTTTTT
>TRBD1|TRBJ2-3|once|TRBV9
CASSVADRAFTDTQYF
TGTGCCAGCAGCGTAGCCGACAGGGCGTTCACAGATACGCAGTATTTT
>TRBD2|TRBJ2-1|.|TRBV9
CASSQLSQTTSLSSYNEQFF
TGTGCCAGCAGTCAACTCAGTCAGACGACTAGCCTGAGCTCCTACAATGAGCAGTTCTTC
>.|TRBJ2-7|.|TRBV9
CASSVDHVGEQYF
TGTGCCAGCAGCGTAGACCATGTCGGCGAGCAGTACTTC
>.|TRBJ2-3|.|TRBV6-1
CASSEVQSTDTQYF
TGTGCCAGCAGTGAAGTCCAGAGCACAGATACGCAGTATTTT
>.|TRBJ1-4|.|TRBV4-3
CASSELGEAGKLFF
TGCGCCAGCAGCGAGCTTGGGGAAGCGGGAAAACTGTTTTTT
>.|TRBJ2-2|.|TRBV6-5
CASSYSQGAGELFF
TGTGCCAGCAGTTACTCACAGGGTGCCGGGGAGCTGTTTTTT
>TRBD2|TRBJ2-1|.|TRBV6-2/TRBV6-3
CASSYPSGRAYNEQFF
TGTGCCAGCAGTTACCCTAGCGGGAGGGCCTACAATGAGCAGTTCTTC
>.|TRBJ1-5|.|TRBV7-9
CASSLGARGGSQPQHF
TGTGCCAGCAGCTTAGGCGCCAGGGGAGGGAGTCAGCCCCAGCATTTT
>TRBD1|TRBJ1-5|.|TRBV6-6
CASSRQGSSGNQPQHF
TGTGCCAGCAGTCGACAGGGTAGTAGTGGCAATCAGCCCCAGCATTTT
>TRBD1|TRBJ1-4|.|TRBV2
CASSDQTGDSEKLFF
TGTGCCAGCAGTGATCAAACAGGGGATAGTGAAAAACTGTTTTTT
>.|TRBJ1-1|.|TRBV6-2/TRBV6-3
CASSYPREPCF
TGTGCCAGCAGTTACCCGAGGGAGCCATGCTTT
>.|TRBJ1-2|.|TRBV7-6
CASSPQSAGQGGYTF
TGTGCCAGCAGCCCACAATCGGCAGGGCAAGGTGGCTACACCTTC
>.|TRBJ1-1|.|TRBV7-2
CASRGGGQGAREAFF
TGTGCCAGCAGAGGGGGGGGGCAGGGTGCCCGTGAAGCTTTCTTT
>.|TRBJ2-7|few|TRBV6-5
CASSYRNRVEQYF
TGTGCCAGCAGTTACAGAAACAGGGTCGAGCAGTACTTC
>.|TRBJ1-2|.|TRBV28
CASSNARTANPF
TGTGCCAGCAGCAACGCTAGGACAGCGAATCCCTTC
>TRBD1|TRBJ2-3|.|TRBV19
CASTDRGSYTQYF
TGTGCCAGTACGGACAGGGGGTCGTATACGCAGTATTTT
>.|TRBJ2-7|.|TRBV19
CASSVPGNYEQYF
TGTGCCAGTAGTGTACCGGGGAACTACGAGCAGTACTTC
>.|TRBJ1-1|.|TRBV3-1/TRBV3-2
CASSQGFGGGGRVNTEAFF
TGTGCCAGCAGCCAAGGCTTTGGAGGGGGGGGCAGGGTGAACACTGAAGCTTTCTTT
>.|TRBJ2-5|.|TRBV18
CASSPPGWQETQYF
TGTGCCAGCTCACCACCGGGCTGGCAAGAGACCCAGTACTTC
>.|TRBJ1-4|.|TRBV28
CASSIHRATNEKLFF
TGTGCCAGCAGCATCCACAGGGCAACTAATGAAAAACTGTTTTTT
>.|TRBJ2-7|once|TRBV7-6
CASSLTAIPSYEQYF
TGTGCCAGCAGTTTAACAGCCATACCCTCCTACGAGCAGTACTTC
>.|TRBJ1-5|.|TRBV6-1
CASSELIRASNQPQHF
TGTGCCAGCAGTGAACTCATCAGGGCCAGCAATCAGCCCCAGCATTTT
>.|TRBJ1-3|.|TRBV6-1
CASSANRPRNSGNTIYF
TGTGCCAGCAGTGCTAACAGACCGAGAAACTCTGGAAACACCATATATTTT
>.|TRBJ2-2|once|TRBV5-4
CASRSWGGRTGELFF
TGTGCCAGCCGATCCTGGGGGGGGCGAACCGGGGAGCTGTTTTTT
>.|TRBJ1-2|few|TRBV30
CACTAQVDGYTF
TGTGCCTGCACCGCCCAGGTAGATGGCTACACCTTC
>TRBD1|TRBJ2-1|once|TRBV9
CASSTQDRATYNEQFF
TGTGCCAGCAGCACCCAAGACAGGGCGACCTACAATGAGCAGTTCTTC
>TRBD2|TRBJ2-7|.|TRBV28
CASSQPGLALYEQYF
TGTGCCAGCAGTCAGCCGGGACTAGCTCTCTACGAGCAGTACTTC
>TRBD1|TRBJ1-4|.|TRBV7-8
CASSLGLSGQVKEKLFF
TGTGCCAGCAGCTTAGGGTTGTCGGGACAGGTGAAAGAAAAACTGTTTTTT
>.|TRBJ1-1|once|TRBV28
CASSYGIAGTQF
TGTGCCAGCAGTTACGGGATCGCTGGGACACAATTT
>TRBD1|TRBJ2-6|.|TRBV27
CASSTQGQGSGANVLTF
TGTGCCAGCAGTACCCAAGGACAGGGCTCTGGGGCCAACGTCCTGACTTTC
>.|TRBJ1-6|.|TRBV25-1
CASSRRTYNSPLHF
TGTGCCAGCAGTAGGCGGACCTATAATTCACCCCTCCACTTT
>.|TRBJ1-6|.|TRBV11-2
CASSFRVPNSPLHF
TGTGCCAGCAGCTTTCGGGTCCCCAATTCACCCCTCCACTTT
>.|TRBJ1-1|.|TRBV13
CASSPGGMNTEAFF
TGTGCCAGCAGCCCCGGGGGAATGAACACTGAAGCTTTCTTT
>.|TRBJ2-2|.|TRBV28
CASSLSASHSGELFF
TGTGCCAGCAGTTTATCGGCTAGCCATTCCGGGGAGCTGTTTTTT
>.|TRBJ1-1|.|TRBV2
CASSEIGGVAEAFF
TGTGCCAGCAGTGAGATTGGCGGGGTCGCTGAAGCTTTCTTT
>.|TRBJ2-7|.|TRBV7-8
CASSLVPGSYEQYF
TGTGCCAGCAGCTTAGTCCCGGGCTCCTACGAGCAGTACTTC
>TRBD2|TRBJ2-1|.|TRBV6-5
CASHLAGGAKNEQFF
TGTGCCAGCCACTTGGCGGGGGGAGCCAAGAATGAGCAGTTCTTC
>TRBD2|TRBJ2-4|once|TRBV10-2
CASQMGGNLAKNIQYF
TGCGCCAGTCAAATGGGGGGGAACCTAGCCAAAAACATTCAGTACTTC
>.|TRBJ2-2|.|TRBV7-2
CASSFRQGELFF
TGTGCCAGCAGCTTCCGACAGGGGGAGCTGTTTTTT
>TRBD1|TRBJ2-7|.|TRBV7-2
CASSPSLGLGQNYEQYF
TGTGCCAGCAGTCCCTCGCTGGGTTTGGGACAGAACTACGAGCAGTACTTC
>.|TRBJ2-7|.|TRBV4-1
CASSQVGVGDFYEQYF
TGCGCCAGCAGCCAAGTTGGTGTAGGAGATTTCTACGAGCAGTACTTC
>TRBD1|TRBJ2-5|.|TRBV7-9
CASSLRTGRQETQYF
TGTGCCAGCAGCTTAAGGACAGGGCGGCAAGAGACCCAGTACTTC
>.|TRBJ2-3|.|TRBV30
CAWSSIIGTDTQYF
TGTGCCTGGAGTTCTATTATCGGCACAGATACGCAGTATTTT